The 14 T cell receptor beta chains below were found in one sample sequenced in a study of technical replicates of blood from a few donors. Sequencing used immunoSEQ multiplex PCR; TCRdb keeps in-frame clones, though not all of them. The sample records around 70,000 clones, roughly 92% being singletons. The sequenced sample was T cells isolated from PBMCs. Every receptor here comes from a human donor in good health.

Here the CDR3 reads CASSPTEDRPVLRGYTF. The CDR3 coding sequence is TGTGCCAGCAGCCCGACGGAGGACAGACCTGTCCTAAGGGGCTACACCTTC. V gene TRBV5-6 combines with J gene TRBJ1-2; D perhaps matches TRBD1 (6 bases). Trimming cost V 4 bases and J 8 bases, with 27 bases left between them. The germline CDR1 and CDR2 sequences are SGHDT and YYEEEE. This CDR3 contains 17 residues.

V is TRBV7-3 and J is TRBJ2-3; tentatively, D is TRBD1 (5 bases). The length of the CDR3 is 15 residues. Germline assignment: CDR1 SGHTA and CDR2 FQGTGA. The V end lost 3 bases, the J end lost 0 bases, and 10 bases lay between the germline ends. Here the CDR3 DNA reads TGTGCCAGCAGCTTCCAGGGTCTCAGCACAGATACGCAGTATTTT. Translation: CASSFQGLSTDTQYF.

The chain couples TRBV28 to TRBJ1-2; D is unresolved. Germline V CDR1 and CDR2: MDHEN, SYDVKM. CDR3 length: 14 amino acids. The ends were cut back, 4 bases at V and 8 bases at J, with 17 bases in the middle. In DNA, the CDR3 is TGTGCCAGCAGTTCCCGTGAAGGCTTGAGGGGCTACACCTTC. It yields the protein CASSSREGLRGYTF.

The chain's CDR3 is CASSQLGGVVNEQFF. CDR3 nucleotide sequence: TGTGCCAGCAGCCAACTCGGGGGAGTTGTGAATGAGCAGTTCTTC. The rearrangement links TRBV14 to TRBJ2-1; TRBD2 is a possible D gene (6 bases). V lost 2 bases, J lost 7 bases, and 15 bases lay in between. From germline, CDR1 is SGHDN and CDR2 FVKESK. This CDR3 is 15 amino acids long.

The chain combines TRBV19 with TRBJ1-1, with 7 bases that match TRBD1. Germline CDR1 LNHDA, CDR2 SQIVND (reference sequence). The CDR3 contains 14 residues. After removal of 7 bases from V and 6 bases from J, the junction contained 11 bases not matched to a gene. CDR3 sequence reads: CASIKAGGSAEAFF. In DNA, the CDR3 is TGTGCCAGTATTAAGGCAGGGGGGAGTGCTGAAGCTTTCTTT.

The rearrangement uses TRBV4-2 and TRBJ2-5, with TRBD2 matching over 7 bases. The V gene end was trimmed by 4 bases and the J gene end by 5 bases; junction bases not matched to a gene: 10. The CDR3 is 15 amino acids. Germline V CDR1 and CDR2: LGHNA, YNFKEQ. CDR3 amino acids: CASSRGTNLGETQYF. The CDR3 region has the DNA TGTGCCAGCAGCCGGGGGACTAACCTGGGGGAGACCCAGTACTTC.

The chain uses TRBV6-5 and TRBJ1-2; TRBD1 matches 8 bases. The germline CDR1 and CDR2 sequences are MNHEY and SVGAGI. This CDR3 comprises 14 residues. V trimming: 6 bases; J trimming: 6 bases; junction bases outside the gene matches: 9. The CDR3 is CASSVSPTGDGYTF. The DNA for the CDR3 is TGTGCCAGCAGCGTATCTCCGACAGGGGATGGCTACACCTTC.

CDR3 protein: CASSFGLETQYF. In nucleotides, the CDR3 is TGCGCCAGCAGCTTTGGACTTGAGACCCAGTACTTC. The V gene is TRBV5-1, the J gene TRBJ2-5; a possible D gene is TRBD2 (5 bases). The CDR3 runs to 12 residues. The V end was cut by 2 bases, the J end by 5 bases, with 7 bases between. Germline loops: CDR1 SGHRS, CDR2 YFSETQ.

The CDR3 nucleotides read TGCGCCAGCAGGAGGTCGAGGGAAAAAACCGGGGAGCTGTTTTTT. Amino acid sequence: CASRRSREKTGELFF. The chain links TRBV10-1 to TRBJ2-2, with D possibly TRBD2 on 5 matching bases. CDR3 length equals 15 residues. Looked up from germline, CDR1 is WNHNN and CDR2 is SYGVQD (reference sequence). Trimming removed 6 bases from V and 5 bases from J, with 16 bases in between.

The V gene is TRBV5-1, the J gene TRBJ2-1; D not certain. V was cut by 4 bases and J by 5 bases, with 10 bases left in between. The length of the CDR3 is 13 residues. The germline V gene encodes CDR1 SGHRS and CDR2 YFSETQ. The CDR3 loop reads CASSPLGDNEQFF. CDR3 bases: TGCGCCAGCAGCCCCTTGGGCGACAATGAGCAGTTCTTC.

The rearrangement joins TRBV5-4 to TRBJ2-2, with unresolved D. Germline lookup yields CDR1 SGHNT and CDR2 YYREEE (reference sequence). This CDR3 has 12 residues. Trimming pared 9 bases from V and 8 bases from J, leaving 14 bases between. In DNA, the CDR3 is TGTGCCACCCGACACGAACTGGGGGAGCTGTTTTTT. This gives the protein CATRHELGELFF.

V usage is TRBV5-1 and J usage is TRBJ1-1; D perhaps matches TRBD1 (5 bases). Trimming left V 0 bases short and J 2 bases short, with 14 bases between. Germline lookup yields CDR1 SGHRS and CDR2 YFSETQ. This CDR3 spans 16 amino acids. As DNA, the CDR3 is TGCGCCAGCAGCTTGGGGTCTGCGCGGGGCAACACTGAAGCTTTCTTT. This encodes CASSLGSARGNTEAFF.

This sequence joins TRBV7-2 and TRBJ1-4; 7 nucleotides align to TRBD1. With V trimmed by 5 bases and J by 5 bases, 5 bases remained unmatched. This CDR3 has 14 amino acids. The germline gives CDR1 SGHTA, CDR2 FQGNSA. CDR3 in DNA: TGTGCCAGCAGCCCGGACAGGATAAATGAAAAACTGTTTTTT. This gives the protein CASSPDRINEKLFF. The variable domain in full, completed from reference TRBV7-2 and TRBJ1-4, reads GAGVSQSPSNKVTEKGKDVELRCDPISGHTALYWYRQSLGQGLEFLIYFQGNSAPDKSGLPSDRFSAERTGGSVSTLTIQRTQQEDSAVYLCASSPDRINEKLFFGSGTQLSVL.

The rearrangement links TRBV18 to TRBJ1-1; D perhaps matches TRBD1 (5 bases). V was cut by 3 bases and J by 0 bases, with 11 bases left in between. This CDR3 comprises 15 residues. The germline V gene encodes CDR1 KGHSH and CDR2 LQKENI. CDR3 DNA sequence: TGTGCCAGCTCACCTCAGACAGTCATGAACACTGAAGCTTTCTTT. Amino acids: CASSPQTVMNTEAFF.